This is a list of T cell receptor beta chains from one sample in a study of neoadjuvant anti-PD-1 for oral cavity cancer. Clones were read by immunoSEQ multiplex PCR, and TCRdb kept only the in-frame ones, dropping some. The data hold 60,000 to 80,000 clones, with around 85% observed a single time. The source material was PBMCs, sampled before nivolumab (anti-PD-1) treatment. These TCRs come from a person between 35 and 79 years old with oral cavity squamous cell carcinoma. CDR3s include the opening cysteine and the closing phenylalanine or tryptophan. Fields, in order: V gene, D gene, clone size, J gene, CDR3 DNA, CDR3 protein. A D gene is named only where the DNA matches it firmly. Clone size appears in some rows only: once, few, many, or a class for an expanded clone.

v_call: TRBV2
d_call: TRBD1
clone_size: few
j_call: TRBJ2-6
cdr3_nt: TGTGCCAGCAGGAGAGACAGGGGTGCTGGGGCCAACGTCCTGACTTTC
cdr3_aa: CASRRDRGAGANVLTF

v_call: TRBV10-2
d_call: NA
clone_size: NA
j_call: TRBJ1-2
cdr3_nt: TGCGCCAGCAGTGAACAGGCCGGGGGCGGCTACACCTTC
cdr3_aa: CASSEQAGGGYTF

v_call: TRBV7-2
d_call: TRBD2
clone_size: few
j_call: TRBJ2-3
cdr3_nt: TGTGCCAGCAGCTTATCGTTAGCGGGGGGCCTTGATACGCAGTATTTT
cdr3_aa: CASSLSLAGGLDTQYF

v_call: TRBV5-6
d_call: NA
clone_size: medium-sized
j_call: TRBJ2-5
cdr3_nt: TGTGCCAGCAGCCCACAGGGTCAAGAGACCCAGTACTTC
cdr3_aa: CASSPQGQETQYF

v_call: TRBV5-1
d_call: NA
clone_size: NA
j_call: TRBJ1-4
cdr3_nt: TGCGCCAGCAGCCACACGTCCCCCTGGACGACTAATGAAAAACTGTTTTTT
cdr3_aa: CASSHTSPWTTNEKLFF

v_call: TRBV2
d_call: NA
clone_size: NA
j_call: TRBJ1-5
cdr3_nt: TGTGCCAGCAGGGACAGTTATAGTAATCAGCCCCAGCATTTT
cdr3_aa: CASRDSYSNQPQHF

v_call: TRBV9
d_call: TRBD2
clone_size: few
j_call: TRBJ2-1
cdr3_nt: TGTGCCAGCAGCGCGGGACTAGCGGGAGGGCCCAATGAGCAGTTCTTC
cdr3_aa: CASSAGLAGGPNEQFF

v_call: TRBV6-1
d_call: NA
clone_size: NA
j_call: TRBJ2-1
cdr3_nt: TGTGCCAGCACCCGGGATCCCCAGTGGGATGAGCAGTTCTTC
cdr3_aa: CASTRDPQWDEQFF

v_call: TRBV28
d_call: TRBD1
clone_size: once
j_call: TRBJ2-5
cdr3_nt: TGTGCCAGCAGTCTTCGCACAGGGGTAAAGACCCAGTACTTC
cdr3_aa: CASSLRTGVKTQYF

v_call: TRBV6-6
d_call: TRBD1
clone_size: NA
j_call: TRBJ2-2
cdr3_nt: TGTGCCAGCACCTGGACAGGGCGCACCGGGGAGCTGTTTTTT
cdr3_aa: CASTWTGRTGELFF

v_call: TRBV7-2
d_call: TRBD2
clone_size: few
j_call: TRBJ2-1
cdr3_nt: TGTGCCAGCAGCGGCCCCAGCGGGGCTTACAATGAGCAGTTCTTC
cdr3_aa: CASSGPSGAYNEQFF

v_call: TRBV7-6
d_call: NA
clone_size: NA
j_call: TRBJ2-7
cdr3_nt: TGTGCCAGCAGCCGGGGGGCGGGCCGAAGCTCCTACGAGCAGTACTTC
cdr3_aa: CASSRGAGRSSYEQYF